The 4 T cell receptor beta chains below come from one sample, sequenced in a study of T-cell reconstitution after alpha-beta-depleted transplantation in children. Preparation of the TCRbeta library used unique molecular identifiers. TCRdb ran MiXCR on the PCR reads and lists one entry per CDR3 protein. The sample includes more than 450,000 distinct CDR3 sequences, approximately 16% seen only once; the top ten take approximately 3%. The source was PBMCs from the stem cell graft donor, collected from the stem cell graft. The receptors shown here come from a human donor who donated a stem cell graft to a child with acute lymphoblastic leukemia.

The genes are TRBV12-3 or TRBV12-4 and TRBJ1-2; D possibly corresponds to TRBD1 (6 bases). The CDR3 sequence is 14 residues long. V was cut by 1 base and J by 8 bases, with 14 bases left in between. The DNA for the CDR3 is TGTGCCAGCAGTTTAGGTAGCAGGGGAAGGGGCTACACCTTC. This gives the protein CASSLGSRGRGYTF.

The gene calls are TRBV19 and TRBJ1-5; D possibly corresponds to TRBD1 (6 bases). The germline CDR1 and CDR2 sequences are LNHDA and SQIVND (reference sequence). This CDR3 contains 13 residues. Deletions cut 6 bases from V and 2 bases from J, with 8 bases between. The CDR3 sequence is CASRNRGNQPQHF. CDR3 nucleotides: TGTGCCAGTAGGAACAGGGGCAATCAGCCCCAGCATTTT.

V usage is TRBV20-1 and J usage is TRBJ2-6, with 8 bases that match TRBD1. The germline gives CDR1 DFQATT, CDR2 SNEGSKA (reference sequence). The CDR3 contains 17 residues. Trimming removed 3 bases from V and 0 bases from J; junction bases left unmatched: 7. The CDR3 reads CSARGDRQSSGANVLTF. CDR3 sequence (DNA): TGCAGTGCTAGGGGGGACAGGCAGAGCTCTGGGGCCAACGTCCTGACTTTC.

The chain uses TRBV19 and TRBJ1-1, with a possible D match to TRBD1 (6 bases). Trimming pared 8 bases from V and 5 bases from J, leaving 15 bases between. The germline gives CDR1 LNHDA, CDR2 SQIVND (reference sequence). The CDR3 totals 13 residues. The CDR3 protein is CASDLTGRTEAFF. The CDR3 nucleotides are TGTGCCAGTGACCTGACAGGTCGGACTGAAGCTTTCTTT.